This T cell receptor (beta chain) comes out of a study of response to subunit inactivated influenza vaccine. TCRdb re-called the RT-PCR reads through MiXCR, storing one row per CDR3 protein. Seen here are roughly 790,000 distinct CDR3 sequences, approximately 21% observed once, and the top ten hold roughly a tenth. Germline CDR1 KGHDR, CDR2 SFDVKD. The CDR3 sequence is 14 residues long. The germline V and J ends were trimmed by 5 bases and 4 bases, with 11 bases remaining between them. The rearrangement uses TRBV24-1 and TRBJ2-1, with D perhaps matching TRBD2 (7 bases). The starting material was PBMCs from blood, obtained around 5 days after vaccination. This TCR came from a man aged 45-60 years who received an inactivated influenza vaccine. CDR3 protein: CATSVGGPYNEQFF. For the CDR3, the DNA is TGTGCCACCAGTGTGGGGGGGCCATACAATGAGCAGTTCTTC.